The 8 T cell receptor beta chains presented below share a single source sample, sequenced in a study of blood T cell repertoires in COVID-19. The table came from immunoSEQ multiplex PCR; TCRdb's copy has only in-frame clones and leaves some out. The table has roughly 260,000 clones, 90% seen once. The sequenced sample consisted of peripheral blood. These receptors originate from a woman aged 40 to 50 with acute or convalescent COVID-19.

The V call is TRBV12-3 or TRBV12-4, the J call TRBJ1-1; tentative D call: TRBD1 (5 bases). V dropped 5 bases and J dropped 11 bases, with 18 bases sitting between them. This CDR3 comprises 13 residues. CDR3 protein: CASSGWTNKTAFF. CDR3 sequence (DNA): TGTGCCAGCAGTGGATGGACAAACAAAACGGCTTTCTTT.

The rearrangement links TRBV6-5 to TRBJ1-5; 7 positions match TRBD1. The CDR3 length is 15 residues. The V and J ends lost 2 bases and 5 bases, in that order; junction bases with no gene match: 6. Germline CDR1 MNHEY, CDR2 SVGAGI. This chain's CDR3 is CASSYRAGGDQPQHF. The CDR3 DNA sequence: TGTGCCAGCAGTTACAGGGCAGGGGGTGATCAGCCCCAGCATTTT.

The chain uses TRBV9 and TRBJ2-1; 10 bases agree with TRBD2. The V and J ends lost 2 bases and 9 bases, in that order; junction bases with no gene match: 8. CDR3 length equals 15 residues. CDR1 and CDR2 (germline): SGDLS, YYNGEE. The CDR3 region has the DNA TGTGCCAGCAGCGTGGGTAGCGGGGGGTTAGGTGAGCAGTTCTTC. It translates to CASSVGSGGLGEQFF.

J is TRBJ1-4 and V is TRBV11-2, with 11 bases fitting TRBD1. The germline gives CDR1 SGHAT, CDR2 FQNNGV. CDR3 length equals 16 residues. Unmatched junction bases numbered 4, after V lost 0 bases and J lost 7 bases. The CDR3 DNA sequence: TGTGCCAGCAGCTTAGATCTGGACAGGGGGCCTGAAAAACTGTTTTTT. This sequence encodes CASSLDLDRGPEKLFF. Drawing the rest from reference TRBV11-2 and TRBJ1-4, the complete variable domain is EAGVAQSPRYKIIEKRQSVAFWCNPISGHATLYWYQQILGQGPKLLIQFQNNGVVDDSQLPKDRFSAERLKGVDSTLKIQPAKLEDSAVYLCASSLDLDRGPEKLFFGSGTQLSVL.

This clone was seen once. CDR3 sequence: CASRGTSGHNEQFF. The CDR3 coding sequence is TGTGCCAGCAGAGGGACTAGCGGACACAATGAGCAGTTCTTC. V gene TRBV11-2 combines with J gene TRBJ2-1; TRBD2 agrees at 11 bases. V lost 6 bases to trimming and J lost 5 bases; unmatched junction nucleotides: 3. This CDR3 has 14 amino acids. Germline values: CDR1 SGHAT, CDR2 FQNNGV.

J is TRBJ2-4 and V is TRBV24-1; 8 positions match TRBD1. Per the germline V gene, CDR1 is KGHDR and CDR2 is SFDVKD. V shed 4 bases and J 7 bases; nucleotides not matched to a gene: 5. The CDR3 is made up of 14 amino acids. CDR3 DNA: TGTGCCACCAGTGACGCAGGGGGCGGGAACATTCAGTACTTC. As protein: CATSDAGGGNIQYF.

This clone was seen just once. The chain links TRBV7-9 to TRBJ1-1, with D perhaps TRBD1 (5 bases). Germline V gene lookup returns CDR1 SEHNR and CDR2 FQNEAQ (reference sequence). Trimming removed 7 bases at V and 4 bases at J, with 19 bases between. The CDR3 length is 15 residues. The CDR3: CASTRWVGEGTEAFF. CDR3 nucleotide sequence: TGTGCCAGCACCCGATGGGTAGGGGAGGGCACTGAAGCTTTCTTT. The variable domain in full, completed from reference TRBV7-9 and TRBJ1-1, reads DTGVSQNPRHKITKRGQNVTFRCDPISEHNRLYWYRQTLGQGPEFLTYFQNEAQLEKSRLLSDRFSAERPKGSFSTLEIQRTEQGDSAMYLCASTRWVGEGTEAFFGQGTRLTVV.

This clone occurred once. The chain joins TRBV10-3 to TRBJ1-1; D is perhaps TRBD1 (6 bases). CDR1 is ENHRY, CDR2 SYGVKD, per germline. Trimming removed 6 bases from V and 2 bases from J, with 13 bases in between. This CDR3 spans 14 amino acids. CDR3 DNA: TGTGCCATCAGCCTGAATGGGGGCAACACTGAAGCTTTCTTT. It encodes CAISLNGGNTEAFF.